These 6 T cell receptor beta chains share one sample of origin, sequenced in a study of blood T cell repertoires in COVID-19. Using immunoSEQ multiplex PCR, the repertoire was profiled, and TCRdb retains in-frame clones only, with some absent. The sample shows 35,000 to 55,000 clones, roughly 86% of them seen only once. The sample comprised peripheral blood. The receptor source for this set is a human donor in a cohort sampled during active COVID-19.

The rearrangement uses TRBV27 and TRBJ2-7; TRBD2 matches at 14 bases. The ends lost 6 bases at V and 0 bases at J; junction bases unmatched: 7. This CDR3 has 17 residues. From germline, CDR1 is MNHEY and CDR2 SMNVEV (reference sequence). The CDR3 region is CASRSGLAGGLSYEQYF. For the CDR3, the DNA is TGTGCCAGCAGATCCGGACTAGCGGGGGGCCTCTCCTACGAGCAGTACTTC.

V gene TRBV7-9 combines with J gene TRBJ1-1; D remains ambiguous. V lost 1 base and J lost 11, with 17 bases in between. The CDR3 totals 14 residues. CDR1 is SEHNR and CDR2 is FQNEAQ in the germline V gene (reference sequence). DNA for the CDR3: TGTGCCAGCAGCTTAGAACTCGATGGGAGTATTGCTTTCTTT. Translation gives CASSLELDGSIAFF.

CDR3: CASSTGQMNTEAFF. Written as DNA, the CDR3 is TGTGCCAGTAGTACAGGACAGATGAACACTGAAGCTTTCTTT. The chain links TRBV19 to TRBJ1-1, with a tentative D call TRBD1 (6 bases). The CDR3 is 14 residues long. The V end lost 4 bases, the J end lost 0 bases, and 9 bases lay between the germline ends. CDR1 is LNHDA and CDR2 is SQIVND in the germline V gene (reference sequence). Drawing the rest from reference TRBV19 and TRBJ1-1, the complete variable domain is DGGITQSPKYLFRKEGQNVTLSCEQNLNHDAMYWYRQDPGQGLRLIYYSQIVNDFQKGDIAEGYSVSREKKESFPLTVTSAQKNPTAFYLCASSTGQMNTEAFFGQGTRLTVV.

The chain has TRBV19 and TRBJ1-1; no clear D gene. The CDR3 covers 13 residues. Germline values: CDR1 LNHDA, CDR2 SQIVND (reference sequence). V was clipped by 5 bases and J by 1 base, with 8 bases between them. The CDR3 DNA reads TGTGCCAGTAGTTACAGAAGGAACACTGAAGCTTTCTTT. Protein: CASSYRRNTEAFF.

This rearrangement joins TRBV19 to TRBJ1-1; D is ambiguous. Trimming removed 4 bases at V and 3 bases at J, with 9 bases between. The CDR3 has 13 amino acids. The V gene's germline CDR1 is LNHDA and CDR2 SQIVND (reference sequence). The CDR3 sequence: CASSTTVYTEAFF. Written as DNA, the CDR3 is TGTGCCAGTAGTACCACAGTCTACACTGAAGCTTTCTTT.

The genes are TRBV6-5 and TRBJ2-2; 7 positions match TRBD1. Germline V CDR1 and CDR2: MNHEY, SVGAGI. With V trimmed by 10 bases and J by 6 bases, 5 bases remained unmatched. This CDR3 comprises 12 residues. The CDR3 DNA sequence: TGTGCCACATACCAGGGGGCCGGGGAGCTGTTTTTT. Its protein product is CATYQGAGELFF.